This T cell receptor beta chain is from a study of OX40 agonist ivuxolimab in advanced cancers. The wider study: Averaging roughly 60 years in age, with a range of roughly 23 to 80, the cohort was 65% to 90% male. Study-level findings and limits: Within 6 weeks, CD4+ and CD8+ blood T cells expanded clonally at 0.1 to 3.0 mg/kg. Among expanded peripheral T cells, antigen specificity went undetermined.

TCRdb's copy holds only in-frame clones and misses some; the assay was immunoSEQ multiplex PCR. The sample consists of 55,000 to 80,000 clones, about four fifths of them appearing once. Looked up from germline, CDR1 is SGHTA and CDR2 is FQGTGA. Unmatched junction bases numbered 18, after V lost 1 base and J lost 9 bases. The CDR3 sequence is 18 residues long. Worth noting for this clone: Its antigen is as yet unknown.

The specimen comprised CD4+ or CD8+ T cells sorted from blood, sampled in a trial of the OX40 agonist ivuxolimab. This receptor was obtained from an adult with an advanced solid tumor such as melanoma, head and neck, liver or kidney cancer. The chain has TRBV7-3 and TRBJ2-1, with 7 bases lining up with TRBD2. This CDR3 reads CASSLKPSSGLGYGEQFF. Here the CDR3 DNA reads TGTGCCAGCAGCTTAAAGCCTTCTAGCGGCCTAGGCTATGGTGAGCAGTTCTTC.